This TCR beta chain emerged from a study of monozygotic twins with cystic fibrosis (dated by TCRdb to about 2021). Describing the broader study: Roughly 2.7 micrograms of fragmented DNA went through roughly 15 PCR cycles to produce barcoded libraries. To gauge how much genetics shapes V and J gene usage, the researchers compared TCR beta repertoires both within and across 16 monozygotic twin pairs who have cystic fibrosis. Ten female and six male twin pairs, aged roughly 2.0 to 36.4 years (median roughly 9 years) and mostly children and adolescents, were included in the cohort. Twins were ranked among around 1,000 cohort participants for weight-for-height and FEVPerc (FEV1 disease centile) at the day of blood sampling. Data for three of the twin pairs had been reported previously in another context. What the study reported, not specific to this receptor: Simpson clonality was generally low (median approximately 0.0097), which suggests a naive-dominated repertoire, and clonality was higher in the most severely affected patients. The greatest similarity to the co-twin was observed for V gene usage in 13 of 16 pairs and for J usage in 8 of 16 pairs, which suggested genetic constraints. Significantly higher nucleotide-identical clonotype sharing was observed within monozygotic CF twin pairs than between unrelated CF individuals (P = 0.000026, Mann-Whitney). The cohort was small, and the number of shared CDR3s showed no association with age, concordance or disease severity.

Note on this clone: Its antigen remains unidentified. Within one base of it there is no much larger clone, and no base qualities were kept.

The twin pairs came from the European Cystic Fibrosis Twin and Sibling Study Cohort, a cohort that recruited patients from 158 CF clinics across 14 European countries. Zygosity and CFTR genotype were verified in-house, with zygosity tested by multiplex PCR of nine short tandem repeat loci. Each twin gave a peripheral blood sample, and clinical parameters were documented on that same day of blood sampling. Genomic DNA was isolated from peripheral blood cells with phenol/chloroform and kept in TE buffer at 4 degrees C. Taken from the germline V gene, the CDR1 and CDR2 loops are SGHTS and YDEGEE. Including the terminal cysteine and phenylalanine, the CDR3 comprises 18 residues. The CDR3 DNA has 54 bases and is translated from base 1. The junction shows trimming of 6 bases on V and 2 bases on J, plus 25 bases between the germline ends. TCR beta CDR3 regions were amplified by multiplex PCR with the immunoSEQ immune profiling system according to the manufacturer's instructions. An Illumina NextSeq system was used for sequencing. Under the source paper's analysis protocol: The immunoSEQ Analyzer platform handled processing of the sequence data, and clonality was calculated by taking the square root of Simpson's index of productive rearrangements. Similarity in V and J usage was quantified by Jensen-Shannon distance, and CDR3 generation probabilities were calculated with OLGA. The researchers looked up shared CDR3 sequences in the immuneACCESS database (August 2020) and in VDJdb (December 2020). TCRdb obtained this table from immuneACCESS and retained in-frame rearrangements with V and J assigned. These tables miss some clones; where compared with another copy, unresolved V genes account for less than half of the shortfall, and the remainder is unexplained. Clonal size and the V and J genes are those of that table, whereas D and trimming came from the DNA. Within this sample are 15,000 to 20,000 clones, with 95% to 97% of them counted one time only. Under 2.5% of the sample comes from the top ten.

The chain is encoded by TRBV5-8 joined to TRBJ2-3; TRBD2 is perhaps the D gene, given 6 matching bases. Sample: blood. The TCR was taken from a woman in her thirties with cystic fibrosis. The DNA is TGTGCCAGCATCAGCCCGGCAGTGGGAGGACACATCACAGATACGCAGTATTTT. This is translated as CASISPAVGGHITDTQYF.